The rows below give T cell receptor beta chains drawn from one sample of a study of T cells in Graves' hyperthyroidism and ophthalmopathy. MiXCR, run by TCRdb on the multiplex PCR reads, gives a single entry per CDR3 protein. The sample includes about 400,000 distinct CDR3 sequences, about 14% of them seen just once. Sequencing used blood. These receptor sequences come from a man aged 50-59 years with Graves' ophthalmopathy. Both conserved end residues are part of each CDR3. The D gene is left open where the match is weak. Some rows mark clone size as missing; the rest say once, few, many or name a class of expanded clone.

V gene	clone size	D gene	J gene	CDR3 DNA	CDR3 protein
TRBV5-6	many	-	TRBJ2-7	TGTGCCAGCAGCTTGGTTGCGGTCTCCTACGAGCAGTACTTC	CASSLVAVSYEQYF
TRBV28	many	TRBD1	TRBJ1-1	TGTGCCAGCAGAACTAAGGGACAGCCTAACACTGAAGCTTTCTTT	CASRTKGQPNTEAFF
TRBV28	many	-	TRBJ2-7	TGTGCCGGCTCATCGGGTACTTTTGCCTACGAGCAGTACTTC	CAGSSGTFAYEQYF
TRBV4-1	many	-	TRBJ2-5	TGCGCCAGCAGCCAAGAGTCATCCAGGGCTGAGACCCAGTACTTC	CASSQESSRAETQYF
TRBV6-1	many	-	TRBJ2-2	TGTGCCAGCAGATCTTGGACCGGGGAGCTGTTTTTT	CASRSWTGELFF
TRBV19	-	-	TRBJ2-1	TGTGCCAGTAGTATGGGTTCTGGGAATGAGCAGTTCTTC	CASSMGSGNEQFF
TRBV11-2	many	-	TRBJ2-3	TGTGCCAGCAGCCCGCGCAGGGATACGCAGTATTTT	CASSPRRDTQYF
TRBV7-6	many	-	TRBJ2-3	TGTGCCAGCAGCTACGGACAGAGTTCAGATACGCAGTATTTT	CASSYGQSSDTQYF
TRBV7-8	few	-	TRBJ1-5	TGTGCCAGCAGCTTCCGGGACTCGGGAAATCAGCCCCAGCATTTT	CASSFRDSGNQPQHF
TRBV14	-	-	TRBJ1-6	TGTGCCAGCAGCTACATTAGGCGGAATTCACCCCTCCACTTT	CASSYIRRNSPLHF
TRBV6-1	many	-	TRBJ1-5	TGTGCCAGCAGTGACGGTAATCAGCCCCAGCATTTT	CASSDGNQPQHF
TRBV12-3/TRBV12-4	many	-	TRBJ2-7	TGTGCCAGCAGCCTACAGGCCACCTACGAGCAGTACTTC	CASSLQATYEQYF
TRBV10-2	-	-	TRBJ1-1	TGCGCCAGCAGTGACTCCTTTGAAGCTTTCTTT	CASSDSFEAFF
TRBV3-1	many	-	TRBJ1-6	TGTGCCAGCAGCCAAGGGGGGAGCTCACCCCTCCACTTT	CASSQGGSSPLHF
TRBV24-1	-	-	TRBJ1-5	TGTGCCACCAGTGACAACACAGGGTCCGGCAATCAGCCCCAGCATTTT	CATSDNTGSGNQPQHF
TRBV6-5	many	-	TRBJ2-5	TGTGCCAGCAGTTACATGAACACGTTGCGAGAGACCCAGTACTTC	CASSYMNTLRETQYF
TRBV6-1	few	TRBD2	TRBJ2-2	TGTGCCAGCAGTGAAGCAAAGCGGGAGACCGGGGAGCTGTTTTTT	CASSEAKRETGELFF